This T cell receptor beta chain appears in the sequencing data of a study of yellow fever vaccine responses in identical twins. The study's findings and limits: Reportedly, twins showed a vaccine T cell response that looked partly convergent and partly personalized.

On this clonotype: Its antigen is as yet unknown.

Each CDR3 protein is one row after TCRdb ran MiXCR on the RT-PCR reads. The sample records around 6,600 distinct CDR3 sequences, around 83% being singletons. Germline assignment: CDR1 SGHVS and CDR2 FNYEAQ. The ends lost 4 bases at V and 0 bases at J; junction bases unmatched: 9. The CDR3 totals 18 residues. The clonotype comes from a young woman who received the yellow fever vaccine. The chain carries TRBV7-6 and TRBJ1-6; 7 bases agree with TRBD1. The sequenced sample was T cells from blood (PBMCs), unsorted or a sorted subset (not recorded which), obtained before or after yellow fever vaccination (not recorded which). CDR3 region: CASSSPRGAGSYNSPLHF. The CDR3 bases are TGTGCCAGCAGCTCCCCCAGGGGGGCCGGCTCCTATAATTCACCCCTCCACTTT. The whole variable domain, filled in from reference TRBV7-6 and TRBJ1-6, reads GAGVSQSPRYKVTKRGQDVALRCDPISGHVSLYWYRQALGQGPEFLTYFNYEAQQDKSGLPNDRFSAERPEGSISTLTIQRTEQRDSAMYRCASSSPRGAGSYNSPLHFGNGTRLTVT.